This note documents a single T cell receptor beta chain sequence. Its cognate antigen has yet to be identified. No base quality information exists; no much larger clone differs at one position. The entry originates in a study of shared clonotypes between healthy human individuals (TCRdb year 2020). At the level of the whole study: Two women and a few men aged 18 to 49 years were included in the cohort. Libraries were prepared and TCR repertoires were sequenced by different laboratories using diverse techniques, in order to increase sequencing depth and limit assay-specific biases. For each donor, CD4 naive and CD4 memory were each given three plates, CD8 naive was given two plates, and CD8 memory was given one plate. Each donor's leukapheresis produced roughly between roughly 0.94 and 9.5 billion PBMCs. Blood TCR repertoires of about 5 healthy adults were deeply sequenced to estimate repertoire size and the extent of clonotype sharing between individuals. The full study reports these points: Based on pairwise subsampling, the degree of clonotype sharing among donors was expected to be affected by sequencing depth. Incomplete sequencing was indicated by rarefaction of sorted-subset datasets, despite the large sequencing depth. Because the study included a small number of donors, the genetic and exposure-history diversity represented was limited. Across a few donors, roughly 5.4% of naive CD4, roughly 3.5% of naive CD8, under 2.5% of memory CD4, and over 0.35% of memory CD8 clonotypes were shared. Sampling was restricted to blood, and TCR repertoires in tissues likely differ from the TCR repertoires found in blood. Naive subsets generally had larger estimated clonotype richness than memory subsets did. Clonotypes shared by all four sorted-subset donors showed higher generation probabilities than non-shared clonotypes.

Using the deep immunoSEQ assay, TCR CDR3 regions were amplified from genomic DNA by multiplex PCR. Genomic DNA extracted from each cell subset was distributed evenly over all wells of several immunoSEQ 96-well plates, and each plate served as one replicate. Each replicate PCR for sorted subsets received about 220 ng genomic DNA, equal to about 29,000 T cell genomes. The purified libraries were quantified using a Qubit 3.0 fluorometer, sized with a Bioanalyzer 2100, and then quantified again using the KAPA Library Quantification kit. A separate single-read 150-cycle Illumina NextSeq 550 flow cell was used to sequence each immunoSEQ 96-well plate. Concerning the study's data processing: Because only junctional sequences without quality scores were contained in the immunoSEQ output, filtering matching that applied to full-length reads could not be performed. To assign V/J genes and CDR3, sequences were annotated against IMGT germline references using PyIR, a Python wrapper for IgBLAST v1.9. Any read was removed if the V/J assignment was weak (E-value above 1e-6), the CDR3 was missing, or the read contained stop codons, out-of-frame junctions, or ambiguous translated residues. V3J clonotypes were defined as sequences sharing the same inferred V gene, J gene, and CDR3 amino acid sequence. Percentage overlap between repertoires was computed as shared unique clonotypes divided by the size of the smaller repertoire. Three approaches were used to assess repertoire richness: RTK rarefaction, the Chao1 estimator, and Recon v2.1 estimates of unobserved clonotypes. For all TCRbeta clonotypes obtained by the gDNA method from several donors, generation probabilities were computed with OLGA. Here the immuneACCESS table is served through TCRdb, limited to in-frame sequences with V and J called. Missing clones are a known gap in these copies; in checked studies unresolved V genes cover under half, and the rest lacks a known reason. The DNA gave D and trimming, while V, J and clone size come from that table. The sample table shows 1.4 million to 1.5 million clones, and about 96% are seen once. Of the sample, more than 0.9% falls within the top ten clones.

Donors were healthy HIV-negative adults with no recently reported acute infections or vaccinations. Every donor was a Caucasian adult residing in Nashville, Tennessee, USA. CD4+ T cells were enriched through magnetic negative selection, after which naive cells were positively selected on CD45RA and the remaining negative fraction served as the memory subset. After blood collection by leukapheresis, PBMCs were isolated using Ficoll-Histopaque density gradient centrifugation and then cryopreserved in the vapor phase of liquid nitrogen. Analytical flow cytometry was used to check the purity and quantity of every magnetically sorted T cell population. Genomic DNA was isolated from each sorted fraction and quantified by UV absorbance on a Nanodrop 2000c. This receptor was identified in a man aged 25 to 40 in good health. Specimen: naive CD4+ T cells sorted from blood. The cell subset or site label corresponds to: CD45RA+ positively selected.

The nucleotides are TGCGCCAGCAGCTTGGCCTGGGTAATCACAGATACGCAGTATTTT. Its protein is CASSLAWVITDTQYF. The chain is made from TRBV5-1 and TRBJ2-3; the D gene is not confidently resolved. For CDR1 and CDR2, the germline V gene lists SGHRS and YFSETQ. CDR3 length: 15 amino acids, cysteine to phenylalanine. Only CDR3 DNA is held: 45 bases, read in frame from base 1. Relative to germline, V is 0 bases shorter and J is 2 bases shorter, with 10 bases between their ends.